This is a list of T cell receptor beta chains from one sample in a study of blood T cells in healthy people across ages. MiXCR was run by TCRdb on the 5' RACE reads, yielding one entry per CDR3 protein. The profile shows approximately 830,000 distinct CDR3 sequences, around 68% of them singletons. Sequenced material: blood. These receptors originate from a man in his thirties or forties in good health. Each CDR3 is given without its conserved first and last residue.

TRBV4-3	TRBJ1-2	ASSQDLTGYYGYT
TRBV2	TRBJ2-4	ASSEPPRESKNIQY
TRBV20-1	TRBJ2-7	SARDPGIYEQY
TRBV21-1	TRBJ2-7	AKGRDAYEQY
TRBV4-3	TRBJ2-1	ASSQAGTIHYNEQF
TRBV27	TRBJ1-5	ASSFHSNQPQH
TRBV12-3/TRBV12-4	TRBJ2-3	ASSPGDLVALATDTQY
TRBV2	TRBJ1-2	ASSSTGTANYGYT
TRBV4-3	TRBJ1-2	ASSQADRGRTYGYT
TRBV28	TRBJ2-7	ASSFASAWGTYEQY
TRBV7-3	TRBJ2-1	ASSASGVGEQF
TRBV12-3/TRBV12-4	TRBJ2-2	ATRWSGELF
TRBV6-1	TRBJ2-1	ASSPLNGGFNEQF
TRBV12-5	.	ASGPSGFSETQY
TRBV18	TRBJ2-3	ASSPLAGDSTDTQY
TRBV6-2/TRBV6-3	TRBJ2-3	ASSYVRGKGTDTQY
TRBV5-1	TRBJ1-2	ASSLELGTYSNYGYT
TRBV7-2	TRBJ1-6	ASSLEGPPNSPLH
TRBV29-1	TRBJ2-1	SVAGLADNEQF
TRBV7-9	TRBJ2-7	ASSSPGQPSYEQY
TRBV20-1	TRBJ2-1	SPPGALYNEQF
TRBV7-2	TRBJ2-1	ASSLSADSNEQF
TRBV4-3	TRBJ2-5	ASSPFQRWGAQETQY
TRBV7-2	TRBJ2-1	ASSFRENEQF
TRBV6-5	TRBJ2-5	ASSSLSGGEETQY
TRBV29-1	TRBJ2-1	SAVTSGEGEQF
TRBV28	TRBJ2-5	ASSSGQKETQY
TRBV20-1	TRBJ2-3	SARDPADTQY
TRBV10-3	TRBJ2-1	AISEMNEQF
TRBV7-9	TRBJ1-6	ASSQGSSYNSPLH
TRBV29-1	.	SVGVWSYEQY
TRBV20-1	TRBJ2-1	SARGANIEQF
TRBV2	TRBJ2-1	ASSDPLGQF
TRBV20-1	TRBJ2-1	SAIVDEQF
TRBV5-8	TRBJ2-1	ASSRSGGQGRDEQF
TRBV4-3	TRBJ1-2	ASSQERTAQRYT
TRBV7-2	.	ASSLVAAVGETQY
TRBV12-3/TRBV12-4	TRBJ2-5	ASSPGLAGGEAQY
TRBV20-1	TRBJ2-2	SALLAYGGELF
TRBV4-1	TRBJ2-5	ASGGPFQETQY
TRBV4-3	TRBJ2-3	ASSHNPGGSNTDTQY
TRBV9	TRBJ1-2	ASAGGSYGYT
TRBV9	TRBJ2-1	ASSVGGGPYNEQF
TRBV20-1	TRBJ2-7	SARMDRTFYEQY
TRBV28	TRBJ1-1	ASSLSADMNTEAF
TRBV27	TRBJ1-5	ASSLFGTGGLSQPQH
TRBV20-1	TRBJ2-3	SARDRQDHTDTQY
TRBV28	TRBJ2-1	ASSRGTREQF
TRBV12-3/TRBV12-4	TRBJ2-2	ASNWGLNTGELF